Listed below are T cell receptor beta chains from one sample, sequenced in a study of metastatic and nonmetastatic thyroid tumors. MiXCR re-clonotyped the PCR reads for TCRdb. The table has 40,000 to 50,000 clones, around 10% seen once; the top ten hold 7% to 9.5%. Sequencing input: blood. The receptors shown here come from a male donor with papillary thyroid cancer or a benign thyroid nodule (not recorded which). Some clones in this sample may be carry-over from other donors' samples. Both conserved end residues are part of each CDR3. Each record gives: V gene, D gene, clone size, J gene, CDR3 protein, CDR3 DNA. A D gene is named only where the DNA matches it firmly. Clone size is stated in some rows and not others, as once, few, many or a class when expanded.

v_call: TRBV20-1; d_call: TRBD2; clone_size: many; j_call: TRBJ2-1; cdr3_aa: CSASGLAGGYEQFF; cdr3_nt: TGCAGTGCTAGCGGACTAGCGGGAGGTTATGAGCAGTTCTTC
v_call: TRBV18; d_call: NA; clone_size: NA; j_call: TRBJ1-3; cdr3_aa: CASSPSRGGIGNTIYF; cdr3_nt: TGTGCCAGCTCACCATCTCGAGGGGGTATTGGAAACACCATATATTTT
v_call: TRBV20-1; d_call: NA; clone_size: many; j_call: TRBJ2-7; cdr3_aa: CSARGKDVYEQYF; cdr3_nt: TGCAGTGCTAGGGGGAAGGATGTTTACGAGCAGTACTTC
v_call: TRBV24-1; d_call: TRBD2; clone_size: many; j_call: TRBJ2-3; cdr3_aa: CATSDLRRETEDTQYF; cdr3_nt: TGTGCCACCAGTGATTTGAGGCGGGAGACCGAAGATACGCAGTATTTT
v_call: TRBV24-1; d_call: NA; clone_size: many; j_call: TRBJ2-7; cdr3_aa: CATSDAAAGRYEQYF; cdr3_nt: TGTGCCACCAGTGATGCGGCAGCTGGCCGCTACGAGCAGTACTTC
v_call: TRBV7-3; d_call: NA; clone_size: many; j_call: TRBJ2-5; cdr3_aa: CASSRSNQETQYF; cdr3_nt: TGTGCCAGCAGCAGATCCAACCAAGAGACCCAGTACTTC
v_call: TRBV7-6; d_call: NA; clone_size: many; j_call: TRBJ2-1; cdr3_aa: CASSLGSSYNEQFF; cdr3_nt: TGTGCCAGCAGTCTGGGATCCTCCTACAATGAGCAGTTCTTC
v_call: TRBV30; d_call: NA; clone_size: many; j_call: TRBJ1-2; cdr3_aa: CAWQGGVGGYTF; cdr3_nt: TGTGCCTGGCAAGGAGGGGTAGGTGGCTACACCTTC
v_call: TRBV28; d_call: TRBD2; clone_size: many; j_call: TRBJ2-2; cdr3_aa: CASCKVLAMNTGELFF; cdr3_nt: TGTGCCAGCTGTAAGGTACTAGCGATGAACACCGGGGAGCTGTTTTTT
v_call: TRBV10-3; d_call: NA; clone_size: many; j_call: TRBJ2-3; cdr3_aa: CAISEDPGGSDTQYF; cdr3_nt: TGTGCCATCAGTGAGGACCCCGGTGGGTCAGATACGCAGTATTTT
v_call: TRBV10-2; d_call: NA; clone_size: many; j_call: TRBJ2-7; cdr3_aa: CASSDGGEQYF; cdr3_nt: TGCGCCAGCAGTGACGGGGGAGAGCAGTACTTC
v_call: TRBV7-2; d_call: NA; clone_size: many; j_call: TRBJ1-2; cdr3_aa: CASGPEEGYTF; cdr3_nt: TGTGCCAGCGGACCGGAGGAAGGCTACACCTTC
v_call: TRBV11-3; d_call: NA; clone_size: many; j_call: TRBJ2-1; cdr3_aa: CASSLGGYNEQFF; cdr3_nt: TGTGCCAGCAGCTTAGGGGGTTACAATGAGCAGTTCTTC
v_call: TRBV6-1; d_call: NA; clone_size: medium-sized; j_call: TRBJ1-1; cdr3_aa: CASSEGQGNTEAFF; cdr3_nt: TGTGCCAGCAGTGAGGGGCAGGGGAACACTGAAGCTTTCTTT
v_call: TRBV11-2; d_call: TRBD1; clone_size: NA; j_call: TRBJ2-2; cdr3_aa: CASSSGGRGGTGELFF; cdr3_nt: TGTGCCAGCAGCTCAGGGGGCCGGGGCGGCACTGGGGAGCTGTTTTTT
v_call: TRBV6-1; d_call: TRBD1; clone_size: few; j_call: TRBJ2-7; cdr3_aa: CASSPQGAVVYEQYF; cdr3_nt: TGTGCCAGCAGCCCTCAGGGGGCGGTAGTCTACGAGCAGTACTTC
v_call: TRBV7-2; d_call: TRBD1; clone_size: many; j_call: TRBJ1-6; cdr3_aa: CASSLQGVGSPLHF; cdr3_nt: TGTGCCAGCAGCTTACAGGGGGTGGGGTCACCCCTCCACTTT
v_call: TRBV4-2; d_call: NA; clone_size: many; j_call: TRBJ2-2; cdr3_aa: CASSQDWKNTGELFF; cdr3_nt: TGTGCCAGCAGCCAAGATTGGAAGAACACCGGGGAGCTGTTTTTT
v_call: TRBV27; d_call: TRBD1; clone_size: many; j_call: TRBJ1-4; cdr3_aa: CASSRDRGSLATNEKLFF; cdr3_nt: TGTGCCAGCAGTCGGGACAGGGGTTCGCTCGCAACTAATGAAAAACTGTTTTTT
v_call: TRBV7-2; d_call: TRBD1; clone_size: many; j_call: TRBJ1-1; cdr3_aa: CASSWTGGTEAFF; cdr3_nt: TGTGCCAGCAGTTGGACAGGGGGCACTGAAGCTTTCTTT
v_call: TRBV5-4; d_call: TRBD2; clone_size: NA; j_call: TRBJ2-5; cdr3_aa: CASSPGGTKDTQYF; cdr3_nt: TGTGCCAGCAGCCCGGGGGGGACTAAAGATACCCAGTACTTC
v_call: TRBV18; d_call: TRBD1; clone_size: few; j_call: TRBJ2-3; cdr3_aa: CASSPPGDSRQYF; cdr3_nt: TGTGCCAGCTCACCACCCGGGGACAGCCGGCAGTATTTT
v_call: TRBV27; d_call: NA; clone_size: few; j_call: TRBJ1-2; cdr3_aa: CASSFGTWEFHSYTF; cdr3_nt: TGTGCCAGCAGTTTCGGGACATGGGAATTTCATAGCTACACCTTC
v_call: TRBV5-1; d_call: NA; clone_size: many; j_call: TRBJ1-1; cdr3_aa: CASSFRGANTEAFF; cdr3_nt: TGCGCCAGCAGCTTCCGCGGAGCGAACACTGAAGCTTTCTTT
v_call: TRBV6-2/TRBV6-3; d_call: TRBD2; clone_size: medium-sized; j_call: TRBJ2-7; cdr3_aa: CASSYLAGTYEQYF; cdr3_nt: TGTGCCAGCAGTTACCTAGCGGGAACCTACGAGCAGTACTTC
v_call: TRBV7-2; d_call: TRBD1; clone_size: many; j_call: TRBJ1-1; cdr3_aa: CASSSNRGRTEAFF; cdr3_nt: TGTGCCAGCAGCAGCAACAGGGGGCGGACTGAAGCTTTCTTT
v_call: TRBV27; d_call: NA; clone_size: many; j_call: TRBJ2-2; cdr3_aa: CASSLGADLANTGELFF; cdr3_nt: TGTGCCAGCAGTCTAGGGGCGGATCTCGCGAACACCGGGGAGCTGTTTTTT
v_call: TRBV28; d_call: TRBD1; clone_size: many; j_call: TRBJ1-3; cdr3_aa: CASSLFEGGSSGNTIYF; cdr3_nt: TGTGCCAGCAGTTTATTCGAAGGGGGCAGCTCCGGAAACACCATATATTTT
v_call: TRBV2; d_call: TRBD1; clone_size: many; j_call: TRBJ2-1; cdr3_aa: CASRTRQGALEQFF; cdr3_nt: TGTGCCAGCAGAACCCGACAGGGGGCACTGGAGCAGTTCTTC
v_call: TRBV5-5; d_call: NA; clone_size: many; j_call: TRBJ1-1; cdr3_aa: CASSLWALNTEAFF; cdr3_nt: TGTGCCAGCAGCTTGTGGGCTTTGAACACTGAAGCTTTCTTT
v_call: TRBV30; d_call: NA; clone_size: many; j_call: TRBJ2-1; cdr3_aa: CAWTTGVAPYNEQFF; cdr3_nt: TGTGCCTGGACAACGGGGGTAGCACCCTACAATGAGCAGTTCTTC
v_call: TRBV5-1; d_call: NA; clone_size: many; j_call: TRBJ2-7; cdr3_aa: CASSLGRDKQYF; cdr3_nt: TGCGCCAGCAGCTTGGGGCGGGATAAGCAGTACTTC
v_call: TRBV24-1; d_call: NA; clone_size: many; j_call: TRBJ2-5; cdr3_aa: CATSDSSYGSLSGETQYF; cdr3_nt: TGTGCCACCAGTGATTCTTCTTACGGCAGCCTAAGCGGGGAGACCCAGTACTTC
v_call: TRBV6-2/TRBV6-3; d_call: NA; clone_size: many; j_call: TRBJ2-1; cdr3_aa: CASSSTGEGFYNEQFF; cdr3_nt: TGTGCCAGCAGTTCCACAGGGGAGGGATTTTACAATGAGCAGTTCTTC
v_call: TRBV19; d_call: NA; clone_size: many; j_call: TRBJ2-2; cdr3_aa: CASSQAPNTGELFF; cdr3_nt: TGTGCCAGTAGTCAGGCCCCGAACACCGGGGAGCTGTTTTTT
v_call: TRBV28; d_call: NA; clone_size: NA; j_call: TRBJ1-2; cdr3_aa: CASSPPYIYGYTF; cdr3_nt: TGTGCCAGCAGCCCTCCCTACATCTATGGCTACACCTTC
v_call: TRBV6-2/TRBV6-3; d_call: NA; clone_size: few; j_call: TRBJ2-1; cdr3_aa: CASSPGSSYNEQFF; cdr3_nt: TGTGCCAGCAGTCCGGGGAGCTCCTACAATGAGCAGTTCTTC
v_call: TRBV5-1; d_call: NA; clone_size: many; j_call: TRBJ2-2; cdr3_aa: CASSFQGGGELFF; cdr3_nt: TGCGCCAGCAGCTTCCAGGGCGGCGGGGAGCTGTTTTTT
v_call: TRBV19; d_call: NA; clone_size: many; j_call: TRBJ1-2; cdr3_aa: CASTLKGWKYMGYTF; cdr3_nt: TGTGCCAGTACTCTGAAGGGTTGGAAGTATATGGGCTACACCTTC
v_call: TRBV27; d_call: NA; clone_size: many; j_call: TRBJ1-5; cdr3_aa: CASSLSIGGNQPQHF; cdr3_nt: TGTGCCAGCAGTTTATCGATCGGGGGGAATCAGCCCCAGCATTTT
v_call: TRBV9; d_call: NA; clone_size: many; j_call: TRBJ1-5; cdr3_aa: CASSLGANQPQHF; cdr3_nt: TGTGCCAGCAGCTTAGGGGCCAATCAGCCCCAGCATTTT
v_call: TRBV11-1; d_call: TRBD2; clone_size: many; j_call: TRBJ2-1; cdr3_aa: CASSRGPPLAGDNEQFF; cdr3_nt: TGTGCCAGCAGCCGTGGACCACCACTAGCGGGGGACAATGAGCAGTTCTTC
v_call: TRBV27; d_call: NA; clone_size: medium-sized; j_call: TRBJ1-2; cdr3_aa: CASSLSMGNYGYTF; cdr3_nt: TGTGCCAGCAGTTTATCGATGGGAAACTATGGCTACACCTTC
v_call: TRBV4-3; d_call: NA; clone_size: many; j_call: TRBJ1-2; cdr3_aa: CASSQKKGPYGYTF; cdr3_nt: TGCGCCAGCAGCCAAAAGAAAGGGCCTTATGGCTACACCTTC
v_call: TRBV6-5; d_call: TRBD1; clone_size: NA; j_call: TRBJ2-7; cdr3_aa: CASSYVKGGGYEQYF; cdr3_nt: TGTGCCAGCAGTTACGTTAAAGGGGGCGGCTACGAGCAGTACTTC
v_call: TRBV7-2; d_call: NA; clone_size: many; j_call: TRBJ2-2; cdr3_aa: CASSLGLPTGELFF; cdr3_nt: TGTGCCAGCAGCTTAGGCCTACCCACCGGGGAGCTGTTTTTT
v_call: TRBV30; d_call: NA; clone_size: many; j_call: TRBJ2-2; cdr3_aa: CAWSPGVTNTGELFF; cdr3_nt: TGTGCCTGGAGTCCAGGGGTTACGAACACCGGGGAGCTGTTTTTT
v_call: TRBV28; d_call: NA; clone_size: NA; j_call: TRBJ2-7; cdr3_aa: CGRRPPYEQYF; cdr3_nt: TGTGGGAGACGTCCCCCCTACGAGCAGTACTTC
v_call: TRBV6-2/TRBV6-3; d_call: TRBD1; clone_size: many; j_call: TRBJ1-1; cdr3_aa: CASSYQNSGQANTEAFF; cdr3_nt: TGTGCCAGCAGTTACCAGAATTCGGGACAGGCGAACACTGAAGCTTTCTTT
v_call: TRBV7-6; d_call: TRBD1; clone_size: many; j_call: TRBJ1-2; cdr3_aa: CASSLGQDSAGYTF; cdr3_nt: TGTGCCAGCAGCCTGGGACAGGACTCGGCTGGCTACACCTTC
v_call: TRBV15; d_call: TRBD2; clone_size: many; j_call: TRBJ2-2; cdr3_aa: CATRTSGIGELFF; cdr3_nt: TGTGCCACCCGGACTAGCGGGATCGGGGAGCTGTTTTTT
v_call: TRBV6-2/TRBV6-3; d_call: NA; clone_size: few; j_call: TRBJ2-7; cdr3_aa: CAIAREGAGYEQYF; cdr3_nt: TGTGCCATCGCCCGGGAGGGGGCTGGCTACGAGCAGTACTTC
v_call: TRBV6-1; d_call: NA; clone_size: medium-sized; j_call: TRBJ2-7; cdr3_aa: CASSFKARGADEQYF; cdr3_nt: TGTGCCAGCAGTTTCAAGGCCAGGGGCGCCGACGAGCAGTACTTC
v_call: TRBV25-1; d_call: NA; clone_size: many; j_call: TRBJ2-1; cdr3_aa: CASSEGTFSPLVDKQFF; cdr3_nt: TGTGCCAGCAGTGAAGGGACCTTTTCGCCCTTGGTAGACAAGCAGTTCTTC
v_call: TRBV30; d_call: TRBD1; clone_size: many; j_call: TRBJ2-7; cdr3_aa: CAWSGTGRSEQYF; cdr3_nt: TGTGCCTGGAGTGGGACAGGGCGCAGCGAGCAGTACTTC
v_call: TRBV5-8; d_call: NA; clone_size: many; j_call: TRBJ1-5; cdr3_aa: CASSITWGNQPQHF; cdr3_nt: TGTGCCAGCAGCATAACCTGGGGGAATCAGCCCCAGCATTTT
v_call: TRBV6-1; d_call: TRBD1; clone_size: few; j_call: TRBJ1-5; cdr3_aa: CASSGQGLSNHPQHF; cdr3_nt: TGTGCCAGTAGTGGACAGGGGTTGAGCAATCATCCCCAGCATTTT
v_call: TRBV27; d_call: NA; clone_size: medium-sized; j_call: TRBJ1-6; cdr3_aa: CASSLGVNSPLHF; cdr3_nt: TGTGCCAGCAGTTTAGGGGTCAATTCACCCCTCCACTTT
v_call: TRBV28; d_call: TRBD2; clone_size: medium-sized; j_call: TRBJ2-7; cdr3_aa: CASSSLGAGSYEQYF; cdr3_nt: TGTGCCAGCAGTTCCCTGGGAGCGGGATCCTACGAGCAGTACTTC